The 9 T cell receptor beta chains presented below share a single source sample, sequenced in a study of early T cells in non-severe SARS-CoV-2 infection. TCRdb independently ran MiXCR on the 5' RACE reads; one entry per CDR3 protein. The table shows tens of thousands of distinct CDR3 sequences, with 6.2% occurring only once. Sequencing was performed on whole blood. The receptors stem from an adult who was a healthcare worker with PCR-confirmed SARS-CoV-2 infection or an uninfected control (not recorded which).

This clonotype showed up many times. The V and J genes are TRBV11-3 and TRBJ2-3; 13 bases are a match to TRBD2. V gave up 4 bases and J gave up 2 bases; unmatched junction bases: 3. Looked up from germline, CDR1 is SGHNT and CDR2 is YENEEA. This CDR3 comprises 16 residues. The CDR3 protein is CASSSTSGGFTDTQYF. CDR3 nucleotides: TGTGCCAGCAGCTCGACTAGCGGGGGGTTCACAGATACGCAGTATTTT.

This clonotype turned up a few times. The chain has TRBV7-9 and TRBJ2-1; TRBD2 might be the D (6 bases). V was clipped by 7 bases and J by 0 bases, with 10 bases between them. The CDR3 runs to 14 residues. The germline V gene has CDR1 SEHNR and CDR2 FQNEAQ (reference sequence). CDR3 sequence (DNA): TGTGCCAGCATTGGGGGGAGCTCCTACAATGAGCAGTTCTTC. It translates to CASIGGSSYNEQFF.

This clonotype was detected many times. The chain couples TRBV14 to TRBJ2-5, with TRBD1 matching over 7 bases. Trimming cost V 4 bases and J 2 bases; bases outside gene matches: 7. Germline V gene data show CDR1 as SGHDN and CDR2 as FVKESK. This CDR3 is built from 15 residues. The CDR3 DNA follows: TGTGCCAGCAGCCGCCTAGGGACAGCTCAAGAGACCCAGTACTTC. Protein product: CASSRLGTAQETQYF.

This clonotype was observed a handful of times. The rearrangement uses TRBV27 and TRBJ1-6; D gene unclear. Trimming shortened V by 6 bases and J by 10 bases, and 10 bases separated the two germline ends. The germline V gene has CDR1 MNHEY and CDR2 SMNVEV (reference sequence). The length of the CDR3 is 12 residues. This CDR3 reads CASSRYGSPLHF. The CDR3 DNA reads TGTGCCAGCAGCCGATACGGGTCACCCCTCCACTTT.

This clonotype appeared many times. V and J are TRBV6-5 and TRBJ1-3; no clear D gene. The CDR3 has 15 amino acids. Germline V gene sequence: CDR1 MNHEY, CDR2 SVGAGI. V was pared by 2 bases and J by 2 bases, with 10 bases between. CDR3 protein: CASSYGPEAGNTIYF. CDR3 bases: TGTGCCAGCAGTTACGGGCCTGAGGCTGGAAACACCATATATTTT.

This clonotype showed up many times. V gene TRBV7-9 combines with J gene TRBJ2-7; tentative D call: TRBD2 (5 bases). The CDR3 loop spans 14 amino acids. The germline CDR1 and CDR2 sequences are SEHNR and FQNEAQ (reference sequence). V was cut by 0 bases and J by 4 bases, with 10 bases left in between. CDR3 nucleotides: TGTGCCAGCAGCTTAGCCGGACTTTCTTACGAGCAGTACTTC. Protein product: CASSLAGLSYEQYF.

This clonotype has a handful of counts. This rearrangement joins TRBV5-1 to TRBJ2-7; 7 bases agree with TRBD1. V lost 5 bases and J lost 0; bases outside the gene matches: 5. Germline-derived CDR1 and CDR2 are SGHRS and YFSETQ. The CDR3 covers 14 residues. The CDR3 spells CASREGTVSYEQYF. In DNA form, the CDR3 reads TGCGCCAGCAGGGAAGGGACAGTCTCCTACGAGCAGTACTTC.

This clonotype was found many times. The DNA for the CDR3 is TGCAGTGCTAGAGATTTAGGGCACGATAGGGGGGAGCAGTACTTC. Protein: CSARDLGHDRGEQYF. The rearrangement links TRBV20-1 to TRBJ2-7, with a possible D match to TRBD1 (6 bases). The V end lost 0 bases, the J end lost 7 bases, and 19 bases lay between the germline ends. The CDR3 is 15 amino acids. Germline V lookup: CDR1 DFQATT, CDR2 SNEGSKA (reference sequence).

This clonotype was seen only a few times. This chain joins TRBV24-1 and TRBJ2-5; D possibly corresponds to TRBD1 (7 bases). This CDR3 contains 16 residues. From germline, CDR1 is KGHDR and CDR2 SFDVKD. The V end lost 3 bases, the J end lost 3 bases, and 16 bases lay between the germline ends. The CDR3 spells CATSDKGAQREETQYF. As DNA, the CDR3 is TGTGCCACCAGTGATAAGGGGGCCCAGCGGGAAGAGACCCAGTACTTC.